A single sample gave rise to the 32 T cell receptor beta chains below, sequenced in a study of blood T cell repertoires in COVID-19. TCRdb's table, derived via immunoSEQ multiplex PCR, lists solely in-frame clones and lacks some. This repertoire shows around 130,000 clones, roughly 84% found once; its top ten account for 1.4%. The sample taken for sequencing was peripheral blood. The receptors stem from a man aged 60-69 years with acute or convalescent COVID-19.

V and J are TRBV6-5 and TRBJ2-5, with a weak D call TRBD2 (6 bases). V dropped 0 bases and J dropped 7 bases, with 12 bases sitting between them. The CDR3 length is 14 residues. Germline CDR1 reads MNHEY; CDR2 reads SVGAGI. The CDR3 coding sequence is TGTGCCAGCAGTTACTCCGGGGGAACGGCGACCCAGTACTTC. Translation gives CASSYSGGTATQYF.

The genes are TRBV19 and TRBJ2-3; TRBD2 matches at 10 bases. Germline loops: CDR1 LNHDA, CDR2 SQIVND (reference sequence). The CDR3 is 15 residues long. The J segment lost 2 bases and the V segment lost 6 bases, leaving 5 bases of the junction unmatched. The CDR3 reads CASSRTSGVTDTQYF. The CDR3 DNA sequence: TGTGCCAGTAGCCGTACTAGCGGGGTCACAGATACGCAGTATTTT.

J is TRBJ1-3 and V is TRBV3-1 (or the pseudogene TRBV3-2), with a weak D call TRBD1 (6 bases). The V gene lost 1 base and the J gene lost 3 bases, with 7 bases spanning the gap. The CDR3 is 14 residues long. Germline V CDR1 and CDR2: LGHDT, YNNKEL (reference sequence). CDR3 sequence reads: CASSQAGDGNTIYF. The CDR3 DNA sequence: TGTGCCAGCAGCCAAGCAGGGGATGGAAACACCATATATTTT.

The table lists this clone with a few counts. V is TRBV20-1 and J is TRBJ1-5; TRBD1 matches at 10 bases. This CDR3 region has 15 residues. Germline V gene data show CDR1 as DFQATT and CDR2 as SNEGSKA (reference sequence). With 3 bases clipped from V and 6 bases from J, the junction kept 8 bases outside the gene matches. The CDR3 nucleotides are TGCAGTGCTAGTGGGCGAGACAGGGGGCTTCAGCCCCAGCATTTT. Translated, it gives CSASGRDRGLQPQHF.

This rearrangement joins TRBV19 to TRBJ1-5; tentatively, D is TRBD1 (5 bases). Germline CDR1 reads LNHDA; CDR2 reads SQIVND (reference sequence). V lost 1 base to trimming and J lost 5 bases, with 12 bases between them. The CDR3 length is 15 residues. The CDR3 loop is CASSIAGGTDQPQHF. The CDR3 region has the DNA TGTGCCAGTAGTATAGCCGGGGGGACGGATCAGCCCCAGCATTTT.

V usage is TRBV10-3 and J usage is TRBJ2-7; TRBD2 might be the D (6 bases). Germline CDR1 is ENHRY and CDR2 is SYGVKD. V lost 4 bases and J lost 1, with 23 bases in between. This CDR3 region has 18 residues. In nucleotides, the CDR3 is TGTGCCATCAGTGGTGCGGGACCTAACTTCTTAACATCCTACGAGCAGTACTTC. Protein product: CAISGAGPNFLTSYEQYF.

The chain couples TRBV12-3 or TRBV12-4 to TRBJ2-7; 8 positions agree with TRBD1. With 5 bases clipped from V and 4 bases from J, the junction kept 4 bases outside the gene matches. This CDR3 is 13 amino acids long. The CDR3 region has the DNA TGTGCCAGCAGTACCGGACAGGGTTACGAGCAGTACTTC. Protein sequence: CASSTGQGYEQYF.

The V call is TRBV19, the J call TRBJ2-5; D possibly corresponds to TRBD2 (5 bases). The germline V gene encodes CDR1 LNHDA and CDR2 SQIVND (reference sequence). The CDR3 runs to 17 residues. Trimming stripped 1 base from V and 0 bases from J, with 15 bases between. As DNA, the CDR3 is TGTGCCAGTAGTATAGGGACTCGCGCCTCTAACCAAGAGACCCAGTACTTC. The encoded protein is CASSIGTRASNQETQYF.

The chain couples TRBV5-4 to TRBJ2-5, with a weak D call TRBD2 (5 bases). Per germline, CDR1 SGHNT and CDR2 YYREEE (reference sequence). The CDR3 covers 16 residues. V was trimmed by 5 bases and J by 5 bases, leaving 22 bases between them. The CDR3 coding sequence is TGTGCCAGCAGTCAACCCACGACGGGTGGGGAGGAGACCCAGTACTTC. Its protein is CASSQPTTGGEETQYF.

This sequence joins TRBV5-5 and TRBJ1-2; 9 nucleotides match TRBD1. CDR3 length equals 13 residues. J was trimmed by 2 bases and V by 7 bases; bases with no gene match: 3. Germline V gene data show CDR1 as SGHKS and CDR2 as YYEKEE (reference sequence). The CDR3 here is CASRTGANYGYTF. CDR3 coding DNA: TGTGCCAGCCGGACAGGGGCCAACTATGGCTACACCTTC.

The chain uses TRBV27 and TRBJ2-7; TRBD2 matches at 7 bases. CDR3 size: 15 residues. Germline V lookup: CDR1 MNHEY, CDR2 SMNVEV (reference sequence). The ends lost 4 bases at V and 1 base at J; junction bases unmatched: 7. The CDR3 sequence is CASSYAGEESYEQYF. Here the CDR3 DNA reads TGTGCCAGCAGTTATGCGGGAGAGGAATCCTACGAGCAGTACTTC.

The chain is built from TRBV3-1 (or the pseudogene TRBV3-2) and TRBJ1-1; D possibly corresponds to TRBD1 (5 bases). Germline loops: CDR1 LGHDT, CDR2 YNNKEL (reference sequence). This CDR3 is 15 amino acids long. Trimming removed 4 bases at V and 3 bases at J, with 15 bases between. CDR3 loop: CASSPIQGGDTEAFF. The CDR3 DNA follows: TGTGCCAGCAGCCCTATTCAGGGAGGAGACACTGAAGCTTTCTTT.

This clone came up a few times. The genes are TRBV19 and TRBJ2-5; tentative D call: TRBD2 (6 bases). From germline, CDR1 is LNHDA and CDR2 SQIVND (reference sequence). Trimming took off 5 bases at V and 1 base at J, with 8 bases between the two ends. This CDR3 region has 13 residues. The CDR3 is CASSGGFQETQYF. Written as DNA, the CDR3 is TGTGCCAGTAGTGGGGGGTTCCAAGAGACCCAGTACTTC.

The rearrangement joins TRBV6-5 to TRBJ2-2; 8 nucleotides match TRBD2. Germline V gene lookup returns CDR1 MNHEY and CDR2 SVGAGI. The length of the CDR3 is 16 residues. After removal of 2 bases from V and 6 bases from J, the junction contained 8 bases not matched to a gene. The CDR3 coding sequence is TGTGCCAGCAGTTACGCGGGGGGCGGATTTGCCGGGGAGCTGTTTTTT. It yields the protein CASSYAGGGFAGELFF.

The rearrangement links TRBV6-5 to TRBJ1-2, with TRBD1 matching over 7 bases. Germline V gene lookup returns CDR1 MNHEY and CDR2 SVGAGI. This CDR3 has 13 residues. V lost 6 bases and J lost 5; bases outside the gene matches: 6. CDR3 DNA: TGTGCCAGCAGCGAGTCAGGGGGGTATGGCTACACCTTC. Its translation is CASSESGGYGYTF.

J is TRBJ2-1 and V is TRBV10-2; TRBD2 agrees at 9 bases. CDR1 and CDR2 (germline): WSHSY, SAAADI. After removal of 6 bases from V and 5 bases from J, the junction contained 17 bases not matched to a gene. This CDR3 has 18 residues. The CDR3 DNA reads TGCGCCAGCAGCGGAAGGGTTGGTGCGGGAGGGGGACACAATGAGCAGTTCTTC. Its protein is CASSGRVGAGGGHNEQFF.

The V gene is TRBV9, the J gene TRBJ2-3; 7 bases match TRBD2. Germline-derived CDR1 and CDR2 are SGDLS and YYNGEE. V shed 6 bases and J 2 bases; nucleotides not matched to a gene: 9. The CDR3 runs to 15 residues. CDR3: CASTGSGALTDTQYF. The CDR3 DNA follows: TGTGCCAGCACAGGCAGCGGGGCCCTCACAGATACGCAGTATTTT. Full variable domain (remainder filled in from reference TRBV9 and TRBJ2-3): DSGVTQTPKHLITATGQRVTLRCSPRSGDLSVYWYQQSLDQGLQFLIQYYNGEERAKGNILERFSAQQFPDLHSELNLSSLELGDSALYFCASTGSGALTDTQYFGPGTRLTVL.

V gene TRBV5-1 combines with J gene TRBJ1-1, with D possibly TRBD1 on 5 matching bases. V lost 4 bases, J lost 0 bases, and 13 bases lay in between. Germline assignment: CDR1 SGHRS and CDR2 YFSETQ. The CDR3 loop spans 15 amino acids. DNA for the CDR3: TGCGCCAGCAGCCTGGCGGGGGATATGAACACTGAAGCTTTCTTT. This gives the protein CASSLAGDMNTEAFF.

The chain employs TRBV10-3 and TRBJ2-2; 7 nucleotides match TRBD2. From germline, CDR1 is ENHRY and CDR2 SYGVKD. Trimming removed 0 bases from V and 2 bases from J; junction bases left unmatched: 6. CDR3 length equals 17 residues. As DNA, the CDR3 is TGTGCCATCAGTGAGTCGGGGGGAGGGCCCAACACCGGGGAGCTGTTTTTT. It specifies CAISESGGGPNTGELFF.

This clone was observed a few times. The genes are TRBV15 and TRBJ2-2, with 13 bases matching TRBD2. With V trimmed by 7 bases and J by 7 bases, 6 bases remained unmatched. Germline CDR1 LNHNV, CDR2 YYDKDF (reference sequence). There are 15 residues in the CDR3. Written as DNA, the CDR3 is TGTGCCACCAAACAAGGGACTAGCGGGATCGGGGAGCTGTTTTTT. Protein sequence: CATKQGTSGIGELFF.

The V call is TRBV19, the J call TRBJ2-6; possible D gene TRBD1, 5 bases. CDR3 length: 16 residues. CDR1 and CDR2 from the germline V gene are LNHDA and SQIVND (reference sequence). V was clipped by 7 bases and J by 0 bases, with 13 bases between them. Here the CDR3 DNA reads TGTGCCAGTAAAGTGTGGGGCAGCTCTGGGGCCAACGTCCTGACTTTC. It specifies CASKVWGSSGANVLTF. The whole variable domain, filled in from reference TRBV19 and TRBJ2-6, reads DGGITQSPKYLFRKEGQNVTLSCEQNLNHDAMYWYRQDPGQGLRLIYYSQIVNDFQKGDIAEGYSVSREKKESFPLTVTSAQKNPTAFYLCASKVWGSSGANVLTFGAGSRLTVL.

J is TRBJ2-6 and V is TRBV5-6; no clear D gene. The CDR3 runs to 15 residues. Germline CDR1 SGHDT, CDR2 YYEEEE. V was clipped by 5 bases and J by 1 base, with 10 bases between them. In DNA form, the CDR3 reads TGTGCCAGCAGGACAACTTGGTCTGGGGCCAACGTCCTGACTTTC. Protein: CASRTTWSGANVLTF.

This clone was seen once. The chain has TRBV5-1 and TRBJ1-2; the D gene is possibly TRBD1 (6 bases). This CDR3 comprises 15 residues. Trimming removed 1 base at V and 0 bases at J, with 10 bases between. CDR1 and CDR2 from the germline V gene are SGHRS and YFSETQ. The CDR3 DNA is TGCGCCAGCAGCTTGATCAGGGGTACTAACTATGGCTACACCTTC. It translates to CASSLIRGTNYGYTF.

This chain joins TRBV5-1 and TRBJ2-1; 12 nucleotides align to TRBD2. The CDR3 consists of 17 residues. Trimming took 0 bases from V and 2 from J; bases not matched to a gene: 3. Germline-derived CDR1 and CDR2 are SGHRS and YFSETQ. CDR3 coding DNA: TGCGCCAGCAGCTTGGCCGGGACTAGCGGGCCCTACAATGAGCAGTTCTTC. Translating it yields CASSLAGTSGPYNEQFF.

The CDR3 coding sequence is TGTGCCAGCAGCCCCGGGGGAGCGGGAAGTGGGCAGTTCTTC. This codes for CASSPGGAGSGQFF. V and J are TRBV7-7 and TRBJ2-1; 7 nucleotides align to TRBD2. CDR3 length: 14 amino acids. Germline V gene data show CDR1 as SSHAT and CDR2 as FNYEAQ (reference sequence). With 5 bases clipped from V and 12 bases from J, the junction kept 13 bases outside the gene matches. Looking up the rest from reference TRBV7-7 and TRBJ2-1 gives the full variable domain: GAGVSQSPRYKVTKRGQDVTLRCDPISSHATLYWYQQALGQGPEFLTYFNYEAQPDKSGLPSDRFSAERPEGSISTLTIQRTEQRDSAMYRCASSPGGAGSGQFFGPGTRLTVL.

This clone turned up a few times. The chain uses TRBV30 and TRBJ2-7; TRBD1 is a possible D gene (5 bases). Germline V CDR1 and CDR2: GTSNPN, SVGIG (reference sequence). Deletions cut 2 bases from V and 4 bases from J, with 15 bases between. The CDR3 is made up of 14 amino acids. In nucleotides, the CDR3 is TGTGCCTGGAGTCTGGGGCAGGCTACATACGAGCAGTACTTC. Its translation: CAWSLGQATYEQYF.

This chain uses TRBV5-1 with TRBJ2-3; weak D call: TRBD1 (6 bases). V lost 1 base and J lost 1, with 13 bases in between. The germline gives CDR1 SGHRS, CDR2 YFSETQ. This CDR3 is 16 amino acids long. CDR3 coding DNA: TGCGCCAGCAGCTTGCGTGGGGGACAAGGCACAGATACGCAGTATTTT. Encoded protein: CASSLRGGQGTDTQYF. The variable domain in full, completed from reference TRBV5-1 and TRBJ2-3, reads KAGVTQTPRYLIKTRGQQVTLSCSPISGHRSVSWYQQTPGQGLQFLFEYFSETQRNKGNFPGRFSGRQFSNSRSEMNVSTLELGDSALYLCASSLRGGQGTDTQYFGPGTRLTVL.

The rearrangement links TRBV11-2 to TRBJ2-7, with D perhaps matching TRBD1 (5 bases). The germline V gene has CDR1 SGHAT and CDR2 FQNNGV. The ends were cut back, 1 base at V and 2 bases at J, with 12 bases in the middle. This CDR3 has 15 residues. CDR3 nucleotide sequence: TGTGCCAGCAGCTTAGGCAGGGCAATCCCCTACGAGCAGTACTTC. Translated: CASSLGRAIPYEQYF.

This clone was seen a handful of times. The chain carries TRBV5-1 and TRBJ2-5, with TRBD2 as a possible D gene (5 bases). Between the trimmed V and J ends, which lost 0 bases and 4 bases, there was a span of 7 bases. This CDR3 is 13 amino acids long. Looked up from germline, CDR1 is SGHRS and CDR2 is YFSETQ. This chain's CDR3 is CASSLGGVETQYF. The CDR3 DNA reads TGCGCCAGCAGCTTGGGGGGAGTAGAGACCCAGTACTTC. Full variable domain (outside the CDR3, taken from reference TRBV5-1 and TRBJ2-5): KAGVTQTPRYLIKTRGQQVTLSCSPISGHRSVSWYQQTPGQGLQFLFEYFSETQRNKGNFPGRFSGRQFSNSRSEMNVSTLELGDSALYLCASSLGGVETQYFGPGTRLLVL.

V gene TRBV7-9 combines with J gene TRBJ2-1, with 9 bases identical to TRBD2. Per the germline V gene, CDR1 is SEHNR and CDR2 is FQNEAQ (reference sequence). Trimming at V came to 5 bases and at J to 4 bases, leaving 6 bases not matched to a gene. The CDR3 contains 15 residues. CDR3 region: CASSPRTSVYNEQFF. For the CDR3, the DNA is TGTGCCAGCAGCCCAAGGACTAGCGTATACAATGAGCAGTTCTTC.

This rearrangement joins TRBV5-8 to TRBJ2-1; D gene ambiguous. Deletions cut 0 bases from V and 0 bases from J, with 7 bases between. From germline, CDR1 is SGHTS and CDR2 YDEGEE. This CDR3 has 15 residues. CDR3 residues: CASSLGRNSYNEQFF. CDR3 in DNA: TGTGCCAGCAGCTTGGGTAGAAACTCCTACAATGAGCAGTTCTTC.

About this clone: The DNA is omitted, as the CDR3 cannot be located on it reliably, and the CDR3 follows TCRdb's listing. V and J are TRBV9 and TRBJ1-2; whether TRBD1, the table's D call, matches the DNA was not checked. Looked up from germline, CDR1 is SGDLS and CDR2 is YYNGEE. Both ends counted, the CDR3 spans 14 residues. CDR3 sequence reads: CASSVGTGNMEANF.